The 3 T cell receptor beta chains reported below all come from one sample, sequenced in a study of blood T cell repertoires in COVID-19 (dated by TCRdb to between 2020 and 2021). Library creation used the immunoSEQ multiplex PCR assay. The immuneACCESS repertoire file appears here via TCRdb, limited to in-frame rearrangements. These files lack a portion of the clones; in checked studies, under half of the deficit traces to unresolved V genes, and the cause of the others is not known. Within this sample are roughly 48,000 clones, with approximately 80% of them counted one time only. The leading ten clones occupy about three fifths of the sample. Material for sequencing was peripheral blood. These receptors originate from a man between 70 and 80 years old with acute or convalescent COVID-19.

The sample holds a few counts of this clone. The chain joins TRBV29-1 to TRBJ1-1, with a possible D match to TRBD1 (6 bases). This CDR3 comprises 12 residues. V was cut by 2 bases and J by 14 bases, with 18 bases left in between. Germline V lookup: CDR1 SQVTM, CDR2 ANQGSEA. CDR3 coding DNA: TGCAGCGTTGAAAGCGGGACACAAATTTTCTTCTTT. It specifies CSVESGTQIFFF.

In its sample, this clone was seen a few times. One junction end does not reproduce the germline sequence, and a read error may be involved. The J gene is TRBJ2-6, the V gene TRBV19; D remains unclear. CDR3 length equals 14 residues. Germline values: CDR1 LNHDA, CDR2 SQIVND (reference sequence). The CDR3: CASTSQAGANVLTF. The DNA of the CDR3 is TGTGCTAGTACGTCACAAGCTGGGGCCAACGTCCTGACTTTC. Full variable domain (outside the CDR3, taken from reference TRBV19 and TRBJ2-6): DGGITQSPKYLFRKEGQNVTLSCEQNLNHDAMYWYRQDPGQGLRLIYYSQIVNDFQKGDIAEGYSVSREKKESFPLTVTSAQKNPTAFYLCASTSQAGANVLTFGAGSRLTVL.

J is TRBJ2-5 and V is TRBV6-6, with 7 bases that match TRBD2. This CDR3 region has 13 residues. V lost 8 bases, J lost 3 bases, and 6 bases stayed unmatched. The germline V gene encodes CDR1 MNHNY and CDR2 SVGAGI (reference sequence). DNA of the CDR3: TGTGCCAGCCAGGTCGGGGGGAAAGAGACCCAGTACTTC. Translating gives CASQVGGKETQYF.